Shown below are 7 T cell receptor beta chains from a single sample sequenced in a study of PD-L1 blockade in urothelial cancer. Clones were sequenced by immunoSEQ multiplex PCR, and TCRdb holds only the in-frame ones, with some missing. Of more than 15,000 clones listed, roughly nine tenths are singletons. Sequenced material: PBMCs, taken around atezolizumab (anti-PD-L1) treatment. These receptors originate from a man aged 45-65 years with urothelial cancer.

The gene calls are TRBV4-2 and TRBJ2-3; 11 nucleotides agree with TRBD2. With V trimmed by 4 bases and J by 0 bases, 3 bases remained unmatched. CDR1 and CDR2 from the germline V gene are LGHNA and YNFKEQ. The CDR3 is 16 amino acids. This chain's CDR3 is CASSLGTSGSTDTQYF. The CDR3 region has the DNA TGTGCCAGCAGCCTGGGGACTAGCGGAAGCACAGATACGCAGTATTTT.

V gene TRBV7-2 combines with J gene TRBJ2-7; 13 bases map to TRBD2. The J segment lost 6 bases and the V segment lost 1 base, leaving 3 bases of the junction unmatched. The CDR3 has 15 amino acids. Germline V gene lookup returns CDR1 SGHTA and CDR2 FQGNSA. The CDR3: CASSLVTSGRGEQYF. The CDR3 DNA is TGTGCCAGCAGCTTAGTCACTAGCGGGAGGGGCGAGCAGTACTTC.

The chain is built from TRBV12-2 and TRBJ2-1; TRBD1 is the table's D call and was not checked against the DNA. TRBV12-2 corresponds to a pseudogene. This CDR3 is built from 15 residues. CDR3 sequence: CASRQGTVNFNEQFF. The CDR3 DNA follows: TGTGCAAGTCGCCAAGGGACAGTTAATTTCAATGAGCAGTTCTTC.

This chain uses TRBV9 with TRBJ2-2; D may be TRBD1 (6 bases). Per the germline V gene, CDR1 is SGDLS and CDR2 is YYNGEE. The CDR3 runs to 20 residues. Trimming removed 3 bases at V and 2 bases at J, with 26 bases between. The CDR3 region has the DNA TGTGCCAGCAGCGCCCGCGAGTCAACCGGACACAGGGTAAACACCGGGGAGCTGTTTTTT. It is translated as CASSARESTGHRVNTGELFF. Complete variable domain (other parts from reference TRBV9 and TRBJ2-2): DSGVTQTPKHLITATGQRVTLRCSPRSGDLSVYWYQQSLDQGLQFLIQYYNGEERAKGNILERFSAQQFPDLHSELNLSSLELGDSALYFCASSARESTGHRVNTGELFFGEGSRLTVL.

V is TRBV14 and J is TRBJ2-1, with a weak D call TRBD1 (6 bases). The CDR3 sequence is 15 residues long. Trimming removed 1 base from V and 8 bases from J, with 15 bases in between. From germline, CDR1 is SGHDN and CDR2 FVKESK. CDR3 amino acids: CASSQGQVKGHEQFF. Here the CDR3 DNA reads TGTGCCAGCAGCCAAGGACAGGTTAAGGGGCATGAGCAGTTCTTC.

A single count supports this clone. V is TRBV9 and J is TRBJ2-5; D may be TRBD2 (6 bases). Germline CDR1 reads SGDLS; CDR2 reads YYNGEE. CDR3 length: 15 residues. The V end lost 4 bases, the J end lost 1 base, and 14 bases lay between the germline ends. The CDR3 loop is CASSPRLVFQETQYF. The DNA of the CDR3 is TGTGCCAGCAGCCCCCGACTAGTTTTCCAAGAGACCCAGTACTTC.

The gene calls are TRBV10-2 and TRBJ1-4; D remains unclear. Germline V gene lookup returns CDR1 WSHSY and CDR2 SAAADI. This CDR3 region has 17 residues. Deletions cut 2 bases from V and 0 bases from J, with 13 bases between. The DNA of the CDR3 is TGCGCCAGCAGTGAGCTTACAGATTACGCAACTAATGAAAAACTGTTTTTT. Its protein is CASSELTDYATNEKLFF.